The present T cell receptor beta chain was sequenced within a study of shared clonotypes between healthy human individuals (dated by TCRdb to 2020 to 2021). With regard to the full study: The cohort included three men and a couple of women between 18 and 49 years of age. To estimate repertoire size and how much clonotype sharing occurs between individuals, the study deeply sequenced the blood TCR repertoires of about 5 healthy adults. Different laboratories and diverse techniques were used to prepare libraries and sequence TCR repertoires, to increase sequencing depth and limit assay-specific biases. Between about 0.94 and 8.9 billion PBMCs per donor were obtained by leukapheresis. For each donor, CD4 naive and CD4 memory were each given three plates, CD8 naive was given two plates, and CD8 memory was given one plate.

Using the deep immunoSEQ assay, TCR CDR3 regions were amplified from genomic DNA by multiplex PCR. Genomic DNA extracted from each cell subset was distributed evenly over all wells of several immunoSEQ 96-well plates, and each plate served as one replicate. Each replicate PCR for sorted subsets received 200 ng genomic DNA, equal to around 32,000 T cell genomes. Purified libraries were quantified with a Qubit 3.0 fluorometer, sized on a Bioanalyzer 2100, and re-quantified with the KAPA Library Quantification kit. A separate single-read 150-cycle Illumina NextSeq 550 flow cell was used to sequence each immunoSEQ 96-well plate. In the original analysis: Because the immunoSEQ output held only junctional sequences and lacked quality scores, the filtering could not match the filtering applied to full-length reads. Sequences were annotated with PyIR, a Python wrapper for IgBLAST v1.9, using IMGT germline references to assign V/J genes and CDR3. Reads were filtered out if the reads had weak V/J assignments (E-value above 1e-6), no CDR3, stop codons, out-of-frame junctions, or ambiguous translated residues. A V3J clonotype was defined by an identical inferred V gene, J gene, and CDR3 amino acid sequence. To compute the percentage overlap between repertoires, the number of shared unique clonotypes was divided by the size of the smaller repertoire. Richness of each repertoire was evaluated using RTK rarefaction, the Chao1 estimator, and Recon v2.1 estimates of unobserved clonotypes. Generation probabilities were computed with OLGA for all TCRbeta clonotypes obtained by the gDNA method from several donors. Here the immuneACCESS table is served through TCRdb, limited to in-frame sequences with V and J called. Missing clones are a known gap in these copies; in checked studies unresolved V genes cover under half, and the rest lacks a known reason. From that table come the V and J calls and clone size; the DNA was used to work out D and trimming. Across this sample there are about 2.4 million clones, with roughly 93% seen only once. The top ten clonotypes cover about 0.34% of the sample.

Measured from the cysteine to the phenylalanine, the CDR3 is 15 residues long. The only DNA kept is the CDR3, 45 bases in frame from the first base. Trimming at the junction amounts to 4 bases on V and 7 bases on J, and the germline ends lie 17 bases apart. Reading the germline V gene gives CDR1 SGDLS and CDR2 YYNGEE. Healthy HIV-negative adults with no recently reported acute infections or vaccinations were included as donors. Every donor was a Caucasian adult living in Nashville, Tennessee, USA. CD4+ T cells were enriched through magnetic negative selection, after which naive cells were positively selected on CD45RA and the remaining negative fraction served as the memory subset. After blood collection by leukapheresis, PBMCs were isolated using Ficoll-Histopaque density gradient centrifugation and then cryopreserved in the vapor phase of liquid nitrogen. Analytical flow cytometry was used to check the purity and quantity of every magnetically sorted T cell population. Each sorted fraction had its genomic DNA isolated and then quantified by UV absorbance on a Nanodrop 2000c.

The full study reports these points: Because the study included a small number of donors, the genetic and exposure-history diversity represented was limited. Pairwise subsampling indicated that sequencing depth was expected to affect the degree of clonotype sharing among donors. Naive subsets generally had larger estimated clonotype richness than memory subsets. Compared with non-shared clonotypes, the clonotypes found in all four sorted-subset donors had higher generation probabilities. Incomplete sequencing was indicated by rarefaction of sorted-subset datasets, despite the large sequencing depth. Sampling was restricted to blood, and TCR repertoires in tissues likely differ from the TCR repertoires found in blood. Sharing across a few donors was observed for approximately 5% of naive CD4, about 4% of naive CD8, around 2.5% of memory CD4, and roughly 0.43% of memory CD8 clonotypes.

A note on this clone: Its antigen target is currently unknown. Base-call qualities are not available, and no considerably larger clone is one nucleotide away.

The rearrangement combines TRBV9 with TRBJ1-4; no D gene is confidently identified. Sequencing input: naive CD4+ T cells from PBMCs. This sample's cell subset or site label indicates: CD45RA+ positively selected. This TCR was sampled from a man aged 18 to 35 in good health. Some clones in this sample may be carry-over from other donors' samples. The sequenced DNA is TGTGCCAGCAGCCCTCAAGGGAAGGGTGGTGAAAAACTGTTTTTT. Its amino acids are CASSPQGKGGEKLFF.